The clone carrying this T cell receptor beta chain turned up a few times. In TCRdb, the 5' RACE reads were re-called with MiXCR into one record per CDR3 protein. The sample lists 81,000 or so distinct CDR3 sequences; approximately 8% were seen once. Extraction yielded total RNA from whole blood (unfractionated). The sample is drawn from a study of human T cells and chemical hapten exposure. This clonotype was obtained from a male donor in good health.

CDR3 DNA: TGTGCCAGCAGTTACCCGGCCCGCACCTACGAGCAGTACTTC. It translates to CASSYPARTYEQYF. V usage is TRBV6-2 or TRBV6-3 and J usage is TRBJ2-7; D gene unclear. The V gene lost 2 bases and the J gene lost 2 bases, with 10 bases spanning the gap. The germline V gene encodes CDR1 MNHEY and CDR2 SVGEGT. The CDR3 totals 14 residues.